These T cell receptor beta chains were read from a single sample in a study of T cells in Graves' hyperthyroidism and ophthalmopathy. TCRdb independently ran MiXCR on the multiplex PCR reads; one entry per CDR3 protein. Here the sample spans more than 500,000 distinct CDR3 sequences, about 16% being singletons. The source material was blood. These receptors came from a woman aged 25 to 39 with Graves' ophthalmopathy. Both conserved end residues are part of each CDR3. The D gene is left open where the match is weak. A row's size may be missing; if present it is once, few, many or a size class.

size,J,D,V,CDR3,DNA
-,TRBJ2-2,TRBD1,TRBV4-2,CASSRTGLTNTGELFF,TGTGCCAGCAGCCGGACAGGCCTTACGAACACCGGGGAGCTGTTTTTT
-,TRBJ2-2,TRBD2,TRBV27,CASSATSGSWTGELFF,TGTGCCAGCAGTGCGACTAGCGGGAGTTGGACCGGGGAGCTGTTTTTT
-,TRBJ1-5,-,TRBV28,CASSDDGPPQHF,TGTGCCAGCAGCGACGATGGGCCGCCCCAGCATTTT
-,TRBJ2-7,-,TRBV29-1,CSVVNLGRGSAYEQYF,TGCAGCGTTGTAAATCTTGGCCGGGGCAGTGCCTACGAGCAGTACTTC
many,TRBJ1-5,TRBD1,TRBV10-3,CAISFGQGLDQPQHF,TGTGCCATCAGTTTCGGACAGGGATTGGATCAGCCCCAGCATTTT
few,TRBJ2-7,TRBD2,TRBV28,CASSLRGGNSEQYF,TGTGCCAGCAGTTTGCGGGGGGGGAACTCCGAGCAGTACTTC
-,TRBJ2-5,-,TRBV5-1,CASMPGVQETQYF,TGCGCCAGCATGCCAGGGGTCCAAGAGACCCAGTACTTC
few,TRBJ2-1,-,TRBV7-2,CASSFEAQVLSSYNEQFF,TGTGCCAGCAGCTTTGAGGCTCAGGTATTAAGCTCCTACAATGAGCAGTTCTTC
many,TRBJ1-1,-,TRBV12-5,CASGLTPGTHLNTEAFF,TGTGCTAGTGGTTTGACTCCCGGGACACACCTGAACACTGAAGCTTTCTTT
many,TRBJ2-1,-,TRBV18,CASSTIRNEQFF,TGTGCCAGCTCTACGATTAGGAATGAGCAGTTCTTC
many,TRBJ2-7,TRBD2,TRBV3-1,CASSRTPGGGYEQYF,TGTGCCAGCAGCCGCACCCCGGGGGGAGGGTACGAGCAGTACTTC
-,TRBJ2-1,-,TRBV11-3,CASSPEGGRDNEQFF,TGTGCCAGCAGCCCAGAGGGGGGGAGGGACAATGAGCAGTTCTTC
few,TRBJ2-1,TRBD2,TRBV27,CASSLLTSGRGDPYNEQFF,TGTGCCAGCAGTCTCTTGACTAGCGGGAGAGGGGATCCCTACAATGAGCAGTTCTTC
few,TRBJ1-4,TRBD1,TRBV28,CASSGQGHSTNEKLFF,TGTGCCAGCAGCGGACAGGGGCACTCAACTAATGAAAAACTGTTTTTT
few,TRBJ2-5,-,TRBV19,CASSIRQSTQRETQYF,TGTGCCAGTAGTATCCGACAGTCGACCCAAAGGGAGACCCAGTACTTC
-,TRBJ2-6,TRBD2,TRBV5-1,CASSSLAGPRSGANVLTF,TGCGCCAGCAGCTCTCTAGCGGGTCCAAGATCTGGGGCCAACGTCCTGACTTTC
-,TRBJ1-1,-,TRBV7-6,CASSLVPRDLVDTEAFF,TGTGCCAGCAGCTTGGTCCCGAGGGACTTGGTTGACACTGAAGCTTTCTTT
many,TRBJ1-1,-,TRBV27,CASSNIFGGESTEAFF,TGTGCCAGCAGTAATATATTCGGGGGCGAGAGCACTGAAGCTTTCTTT
-,TRBJ1-1,-,TRBV12-3/TRBV12-4,CASSFADYTEAFF,TGTGCCAGCAGTTTTGCCGATTACACTGAAGCTTTCTTT
many,TRBJ2-5,-,TRBV5-4,CASSLQGGQETQYF,TGTGCCAGCAGCTTACAGGGTGGACAAGAGACCCAGTACTTC
many,TRBJ2-3,-,TRBV29-1,CSGHTANTQYF,TGCAGCGGCCACACGGCGAATACGCAGTATTTT
many,TRBJ1-3,-,TRBV9,CASQAVGGNTIYF,TGTGCCAGCCAAGCGGTTGGTGGAAACACCATATATTTT
-,TRBJ2-3,-,TRBV6-1,CASSQRMDDTQYF,TGTGCCAGCAGTCAACGGATGGATGATACGCAGTATTTT
-,TRBJ1-6,-,TRBV12-3/TRBV12-4,CASSLQSGGNSPLHF,TGTGCCAGCAGTTTGCAGTCTGGCGGTAATTCACCCCTCCACTTT
-,TRBJ2-2,TRBD2,TRBV20-1,CSALGLAKPNTGELFF,TGCAGTGCCCTAGGACTAGCGAAACCGAACACCGGGGAGCTGTTTTTT
many,TRBJ2-4,TRBD2,TRBV7-9,CASSRSSGSNIQYF,TGTGCCAGCAGTCGTTCTAGCGGAAGTAACATTCAGTACTTC
many,TRBJ2-7,TRBD2,TRBV20-1,CSARFPGGRYEQYF,TGCAGTGCTAGATTCCCGGGAGGGAGGTACGAGCAGTACTTC
many,TRBJ2-1,-,TRBV6-2/TRBV6-3,CASSYEGGAYNEQFF,TGTGCCAGCAGTTACGAGGGGGGCGCTTACAATGAGCAGTTCTTC
-,TRBJ2-5,-,TRBV7-3,CASSLTAVEETQYF,TGTGCCAGCAGCTTAACGGCTGTCGAAGAGACCCAGTACTTC
-,TRBJ2-7,-,TRBV13,CASGSSPYEQYF,TGTGCCAGCGGGTCGAGCCCCTACGAGCAGTACTTC
few,TRBJ2-1,-,TRBV6-2/TRBV6-3,CASRRDLPTLYNEQFF,TGTGCCAGCAGGCGAGACCTACCCACCCTCTACAATGAGCAGTTCTTC
many,TRBJ2-5,-,TRBV2,CASSDEDQETQYF,TGTGCCAGCAGTGACGAGGATCAAGAGACCCAGTACTTC
-,TRBJ2-3,-,TRBV20-1,CSARDLRTDTQYF,TGCAGTGCTAGAGATCTAAGGACAGATACGCAGTATTTT
many,TRBJ2-5,TRBD2,TRBV11-2,CASSLDRGGETQYF,TGTGCCAGCAGCTTAGATCGGGGGGGAGAGACCCAGTACTTC
many,TRBJ2-1,TRBD1,TRBV18,CASSPTKHRGTGEQFF,TGTGCCAGCTCACCGACCAAACACAGGGGAACTGGTGAGCAGTTCTTC
many,TRBJ2-5,-,TRBV6-6,CASSYSLGSETQYF,TGTGCCAGCAGTTACTCCCTGGGGTCGGAGACCCAGTACTTC
many,TRBJ2-5,-,TRBV6-2/TRBV6-3,CASSYPSGPGLETQYF,TGTGCCAGCAGTTACCCGAGCGGGCCAGGGCTAGAGACCCAGTACTTC
many,TRBJ2-7,-,TRBV2,CASSEDSGSYEQYF,TGTGCCAGCAGTGAAGACAGCGGCTCCTACGAGCAGTACTTC
-,TRBJ2-7,TRBD1,TRBV11-2,CASSASTGGSYEQYF,TGTGCCAGCAGTGCCAGCACAGGGGGCAGCTACGAGCAGTACTTC
-,TRBJ2-5,-,TRBV28,CASSFRGGRSAQYF,TGTGCCAGCAGTTTCAGGGGAGGAAGATCGGCCCAGTACTTC
few,TRBJ1-1,-,TRBV5-1,CASSPDGLNTEAFF,TGCGCCAGCAGCCCGGACGGATTGAACACTGAAGCTTTCTTT
many,TRBJ2-1,TRBD1,TRBV5-1,CASSFPGTGGDEQFF,TGCGCCAGCAGCTTTCCCGGGACAGGGGGCGATGAGCAGTTCTTC
-,TRBJ2-6,-,TRBV20-1,CSARGDSGSGANVLTF,TGCAGTGCTAGAGGGGATTCGGGGAGTGGGGCCAACGTCCTGACTTTC
-,TRBJ1-2,-,TRBV7-8,CASSLPQTELYGYTF,TGTGCCAGCAGCTTACCCCAGACAGAACTCTATGGCTACACCTTC
many,TRBJ2-1,TRBD2,TRBV7-3,CASSDSGTSDEQFF,TGTGCCAGCAGCGACTCCGGGACTAGCGATGAGCAGTTCTTC
many,TRBJ2-4,-,TRBV11-2,CASSPSVNIQYF,TGTGCCAGCAGCCCATCAGTCAACATTCAGTACTTC
few,TRBJ2-1,-,TRBV7-9,CASSPTDFKHNEQFF,TGTGCCAGCAGCCCCACCGATTTTAAACACAATGAGCAGTTCTTC
many,TRBJ1-6,-,TRBV3-1,CASSQVLANSPLHF,TGTGCCAGCAGCCAAGTATTAGCAAATTCACCCCTCCACTTT
many,TRBJ2-1,-,TRBV7-2,CASSFIPGPYNEQFF,TGTGCCAGCAGCTTTATCCCGGGACCCTACAATGAGCAGTTCTTC
many,TRBJ2-7,-,TRBV12-3/TRBV12-4,CASSLSEGSYEQYF,TGTGCCAGCAGTTTATCGGAGGGGTCCTACGAGCAGTACTTC
many,TRBJ2-1,TRBD2,TRBV7-2,CASSISSGNNEQFF,TGTGCCAGCAGCATCTCTAGCGGGAACAATGAGCAGTTCTTC
few,TRBJ2-1,-,TRBV14,CASRARGTLSYNEQFF,TGTGCCAGCAGAGCCAGGGGCACCCTCTCCTACAATGAGCAGTTCTTC
-,TRBJ1-4,TRBD1,TRBV15,CATRGQGGSNEKLFF,TGTGCCACCAGGGGACAGGGGGGAAGCAATGAAAAACTGTTTTTT
-,TRBJ2-1,-,TRBV7-9,CASSPLGGSDNEQFF,TGTGCCAGCAGCCCCTTAGGTGGGAGTGACAATGAGCAGTTCTTC
many,TRBJ2-7,-,TRBV27,CASSFGPPGHTITYEQYF,TGTGCCAGCAGTTTCGGACCGCCGGGACACACTATAACCTACGAGCAGTACTTC